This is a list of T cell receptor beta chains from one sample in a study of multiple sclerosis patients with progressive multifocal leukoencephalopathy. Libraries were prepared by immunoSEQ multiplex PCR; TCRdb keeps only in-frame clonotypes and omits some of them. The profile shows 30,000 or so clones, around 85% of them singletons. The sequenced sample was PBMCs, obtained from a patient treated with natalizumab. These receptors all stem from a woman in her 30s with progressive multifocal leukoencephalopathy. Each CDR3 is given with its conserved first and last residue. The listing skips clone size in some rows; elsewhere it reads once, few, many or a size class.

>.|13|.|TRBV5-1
CASSLGTPDEQYF
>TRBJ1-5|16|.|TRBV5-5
CASSPRDRTINQPQHF
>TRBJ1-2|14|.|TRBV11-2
CASSLGRGPGNLLF
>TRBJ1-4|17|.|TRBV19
CASSGQGAFLTNEKLFF
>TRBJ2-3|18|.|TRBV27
CASSSPGTSGESTDTQYF
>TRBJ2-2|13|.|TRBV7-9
CASGPVGTGELFF
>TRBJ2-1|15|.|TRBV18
CASSPPLGLGNEQFF
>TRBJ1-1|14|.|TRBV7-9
CASSFYRGDTEAFF
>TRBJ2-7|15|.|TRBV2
CASSTGQGLTYEQYF
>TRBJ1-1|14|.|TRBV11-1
CASSFPQEGTEAFF
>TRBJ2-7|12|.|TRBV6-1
CASSKQGYEQYF
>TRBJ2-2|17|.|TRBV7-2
CASSTPGLAGDAGELFF
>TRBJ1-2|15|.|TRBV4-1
CASSHGQEPFYGYTF
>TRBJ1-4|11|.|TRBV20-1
CSARWGDTALF
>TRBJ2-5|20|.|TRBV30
CAWSVDGWASGPSGSRARYF
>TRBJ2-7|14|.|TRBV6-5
CASSHGQGAYEQYF
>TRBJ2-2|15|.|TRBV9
CASSLGLAGTGELFF
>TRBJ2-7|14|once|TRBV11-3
CASSLSRLASEQYF
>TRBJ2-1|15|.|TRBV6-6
CASRREGTPYNEQFF
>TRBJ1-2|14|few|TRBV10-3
CAIRGQGVLYGYTF
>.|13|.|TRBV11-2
CASSPIRGYEQYF